Listed here are 25 T cell receptor beta chains from one sample, sequenced in a study of CD4 T cells in relation to SARS-CoV-2 and coronaviruses. Here immunoSEQ multiplex PCR was the method, and the copy in TCRdb shows in-frame clones only, minus some. The table has 9,500 to 12,000 clones, 80% to 85% seen once. The unexposed donors gave CD4+ T cells in about 2010-2019, prior to COVID-19. CD4+ T cells were isolated from the cells after about 11 days of culture. Their antigen targets remain unknown. Sequencing input: CD4+ T cells from PBMCs, cultured in vitro. The receptor set was obtained from a human donor in good health.

This clone was detected once. V gene TRBV27 combines with J gene TRBJ1-6, with D uncertain. Germline values: CDR1 MNHEY, CDR2 SMNVEV (reference sequence). Trimming left V 7 bases short and J 6 bases short, with 10 bases between. The CDR3 sequence is 13 residues long. In DNA form, the CDR3 reads TGTGCCAGCAAACCAGACCTTAATTCACCCCTCCACTTT. Translating gives CASKPDLNSPLHF.

The chain combines TRBV5-4 with TRBJ1-4; TRBD1 matches 7 bases. Germline trimming cut 1 base from V and 6 bases from J; bases unmatched to any gene: 3. CDR3 size: 14 residues. From germline, CDR1 is SGHNT and CDR2 YYREEE (reference sequence). CDR3 in DNA: TGTGCCAGCAGCTTGACAGGGGCGGATGAAAAACTGTTTTTT. Residues: CASSLTGADEKLFF.

V usage is TRBV5-1 and J usage is TRBJ2-7; D tentatively reads TRBD1 or TRBD2 (5 bases each). Germline V CDR1 and CDR2: SGHRS, YFSETQ. The CDR3 runs 13 residues. Trimming left V 4 bases short and J 6 bases short, with 14 bases between. The CDR3 sequence is CASSPVVRGEQYF. The CDR3, as DNA: TGCGCCAGCAGCCCCGTTGTGAGGGGCGAGCAGTACTTC.

The chain recombines TRBV2 with TRBJ2-7, with TRBD2 matching 10 bases. Germline V gene data show CDR1 as SNHLY and CDR2 as FYNNEI. V shed 8 bases, J shed 4 bases, and the junction held 8 bases outside the gene matches. This CDR3 is 14 amino acids long. The CDR3 DNA reads TGTGCCAGCCAGCGGGAGGGAGGGTTTTACGAGCAGTACTTC. This translates into CASQREGGFYEQYF.

A single count supports this clone. The V gene is TRBV12-3 or TRBV12-4, the J gene TRBJ1-2; D not certain. The CDR3 is 13 amino acids. The V end was cut by 1 base, the J end by 8 bases, with 11 bases between. The DNA for the CDR3 is TGTGCCAGCAGTTTAGACAGCCTTAGGGGCTACACCTTC. Its protein product is CASSLDSLRGYTF.

The gene calls are TRBV6-6 and TRBJ1-5, with 10 bases aligning to TRBD1. The CDR3 length is 15 residues. Trimming at V came to 7 bases and at J to 6 bases, leaving 9 bases not matched to a gene. CDR1 MNHNY and CDR2 SVGAGI come from the germline V gene (reference sequence). The chain's CDR3 is CASTDRGCFSQPQHF. CDR3 nucleotides: TGTGCCAGCACGGACAGGGGGTGCTTCTCTCAGCCCCAGCATTTT.

This chain connects TRBV10-3 to TRBJ2-3; tentatively, D is TRBD1 (6 bases). V lost 6 bases and J 1 base, leaving 8 bases between the germline ends. The CDR3 runs 13 residues. Germline CDR1 reads ENHRY; CDR2 reads SYGVKD. This CDR3 reads CAISPGGTDTQYF. The CDR3 DNA is TGTGCCATCAGCCCAGGGGGCACAGATACGCAGTATTTT.

This chain links TRBV9 with TRBJ1-1; D perhaps matches TRBD1 (6 bases). The V end was cut by 0 bases, the J end by 8 bases, with 11 bases between. CDR3 length: 13 residues. Per germline, CDR1 SGDLS and CDR2 YYNGEE. CDR3 in DNA: TGTGCCAGCAGCGTAGTCCACAGGGCCGAAGCTTTCTTT. Residues: CASSVVHRAEAFF.

The chain carries TRBV7-9 and TRBJ2-1; possibly TRBD2 for D (6 bases). CDR3 size: 14 residues. The V end was cut by 1 base, the J end by 9 bases, with 13 bases between. CDR1 is SEHNR, CDR2 FQNEAQ, per germline (reference sequence). The CDR3 sequence: CASSLERRAIEQFF. The CDR3 DNA reads TGTGCCAGCAGCTTAGAGCGGAGGGCGATTGAGCAGTTCTTC. Based on the CDR3 plus reference TRBV7-9 and TRBJ2-1, the full variable domain is DTGVSQNPRHKITKRGQNVTFRCDPISEHNRLYWYRQTLGQGPEFLTYFQNEAQLEKSRLLSDRFSAERPKGSFSTLEIQRTEQGDSAMYLCASSLERRAIEQFFGPGTRLTVL.

V and J are TRBV2 and TRBJ1-2, with a weak D call TRBD1 (6 bases). CDR1 and CDR2 (germline): SNHLY, FYNNEI. The germline V and J ends were trimmed by 5 bases and 7 bases, with 20 bases remaining between them. The CDR3 contains 15 residues. The CDR3 sequence is CASSTSNRGAFGYTF. For the CDR3, the DNA is TGTGCCAGCAGTACGTCAAACCGGGGGGCGTTTGGCTACACCTTC.

CDR3 bases: TGTGCCAGTAGTATGGGCGGGACTAGCGGATGGCATGAGCAGTTCTTC. Its translation: CASSMGGTSGWHEQFF. The chain employs TRBV19 and TRBJ2-1, with 11 bases lining up with TRBD2. The CDR3 has 16 amino acids. Germline CDR1 reads LNHDA; CDR2 reads SQIVND (reference sequence). V was clipped by 3 bases and J by 8 bases; unmatched bases: 9. The whole variable domain, remainder taken from reference TRBV19 and TRBJ2-1, is DGGITQSPKYLFRKEGQNVTLSCEQNLNHDAMYWYRQDPGQGLRLIYYSQIVNDFQKGDIAEGYSVSREKKESFPLTVTSAQKNPTAFYLCASSMGGTSGWHEQFFGPGTRLTVL.

This clone was found a few times. This chain connects TRBV29-1 to TRBJ1-2; the D is unclear. The V gene's germline CDR1 is SQVTM and CDR2 ANQGSEA. The CDR3 runs 13 residues. V lost 2 bases and J lost 3, with 10 bases in between. CDR3 DNA: TGCAGCGTTGAATCTTCGTCCGACTATGGCTACACCTTC. Protein sequence: CSVESSSDYGYTF.

V gene TRBV9 combines with J gene TRBJ2-3, with 13 bases aligning to TRBD2. V gave up 6 bases and J gave up 1 base; unmatched junction bases: 2. The CDR3 extends over 15 amino acids. Germline loops: CDR1 SGDLS, CDR2 YYNGEE. The CDR3, as DNA: TGTGCCAGCAACGGACTAGCGGGAGGCACAGATACGCAGTATTTT. This encodes CASNGLAGGTDTQYF.

J is TRBJ2-2 and V is TRBV19; TRBD2 matches 9 bases. The CDR3 has 16 residues. Germline lookup yields CDR1 LNHDA and CDR2 SQIVND (reference sequence). V shed 5 bases, J shed 6 bases, and the junction held 10 bases outside the gene matches. This CDR3 is CASSLAGVIFAGELFF. Written as DNA, the CDR3 is TGTGCCAGTAGTTTAGCGGGAGTGATATTCGCCGGGGAGCTGTTTTTT.

The chain uses TRBV4-2 and TRBJ2-5; no clear D gene. The germline CDR1 and CDR2 sequences are LGHNA and YNFKEQ. Trimming shortened V by 4 bases and J by 4 bases, and 16 bases separated the two germline ends. The CDR3 loop spans 15 amino acids. CDR3 bases: TGTGCCAGCAGCCTTGTGGGTGGCGCGGTAGAGACCCAGTACTTC. Its protein product is CASSLVGGAVETQYF.

The V and J genes are TRBV30 and TRBJ2-2; D perhaps matches TRBD1 (6 bases). Trimming stripped 7 bases from V and 2 bases from J, with 14 bases between. Germline CDR1 and CDR2: GTSNPN and SVGIG (reference sequence). The CDR3 is made up of 14 amino acids. DNA of the CDR3: TGTGCCTCCCCGGGACACCTTAACACCGGGGAGCTGTTTTTT. As protein: CASPGHLNTGELFF.

The CDR3 protein is CAISEGNENIQYF. The DNA of the CDR3 is TGTGCCATCAGTGAAGGGAATGAAAACATTCAGTACTTC. This chain links TRBV10-3 with TRBJ2-4, with D uncertain. CDR1 ENHRY and CDR2 SYGVKD come from the germline V gene. Deletions cut 3 bases from V and 5 bases from J, with 8 bases between. The CDR3 length is 13 residues.

Turning to this clone: This CDR3 is also generated by other DNA sequences in the sample. CDR3 sequence reads: CASSRGQSNEKLFF. CDR3 DNA: TGCGCCAGCAGTCGGGGACAGAGTAATGAAAAACTGTTTTTT. The V and J genes are TRBV5-1 and TRBJ1-4; 7 positions match TRBD1. With 5 bases clipped from V and 4 bases from J, the junction kept 5 bases outside the gene matches. The germline CDR1 and CDR2 sequences are SGHRS and YFSETQ. The CDR3 runs to 14 residues. The full variable domain, with the rest looked up from reference TRBV5-1 and TRBJ1-4, is KAGVTQTPRYLIKTRGQQVTLSCSPISGHRSVSWYQQTPGQGLQFLFEYFSETQRNKGNFPGRFSGRQFSNSRSEMNVSTLELGDSALYLCASSRGQSNEKLFFGSGTQLSVL.

This clone has a single count. The chain employs TRBV14 and TRBJ2-5, with D maybe TRBD1 (5 bases). V was clipped by 2 bases and J by 5 bases, with 9 bases between them. This CDR3 has 13 amino acids. CDR1 and CDR2 (germline): SGHDN, FVKESK. The CDR3 sequence is CASSQQGPETQYF. DNA of the CDR3: TGTGCCAGCAGCCAACAGGGTCCGGAGACCCAGTACTTC.

The chain couples TRBV14 to TRBJ1-2, with unresolved D. The germline V gene encodes CDR1 SGHDN and CDR2 FVKESK. The CDR3 is 13 amino acids. V gave up 5 bases and J gave up 2 bases, with 9 bases separating them. CDR3 region: CASSVGINYGYTF. The DNA for the CDR3 is TGTGCCAGCAGCGTCGGGATAAACTATGGCTACACCTTC.

The chain joins TRBV28 to TRBJ1-5; D possibly corresponds to TRBD1 (5 bases). The CDR3 sequence is 15 residues long. Germline lookup yields CDR1 MDHEN and CDR2 SYDVKM. The V gene lost 4 bases and the J gene lost 3 bases, with 13 bases spanning the gap. The CDR3 sequence is CASSSGGVDNQPQHF. In DNA form, the CDR3 reads TGTGCCAGCAGTTCCGGGGGGGTGGACAATCAGCCCCAGCATTTT.

This clone was seen just once. The J gene is TRBJ1-2, the V gene TRBV6-5; no reliable D call. Per germline, CDR1 MNHEY and CDR2 SVGAGI. The CDR3 sequence is 13 residues long. Deletions cut 2 bases from V and 5 bases from J, with 9 bases between. CDR3 loop: CASSYRAGYGYTF. The DNA of the CDR3 is TGTGCCAGCAGTTACCGGGCGGGTTATGGCTACACCTTC.

In DNA form, the CDR3 reads TGTGCCAGCAGTTTCGAGGCGGGGGGCTGGGTGCAGCAGTACTTC. Translated, it gives CASSFEAGGWVQQYF. The rearrangement links TRBV27 to TRBJ2-7; 8 nucleotides line up with TRBD2. J lost 8 bases, V lost 3 bases, and 12 bases had no gene match. This CDR3 is 15 amino acids long. Germline V CDR1 and CDR2: MNHEY, SMNVEV (reference sequence).

This chain connects TRBV11-2 to TRBJ2-1, with 7 bases matching TRBD2. This CDR3 spans 14 amino acids. From germline, CDR1 is SGHAT and CDR2 FQNNGV. With 0 bases clipped from V and 6 bases from J, the junction kept 2 bases outside the gene matches. CDR3 coding DNA: TGTGCCAGCAGCTTAGAACGGACTAGCAATGAGCAGTTCTTC. Amino acids: CASSLERTSNEQFF.

This chain uses TRBV11-2 with TRBJ2-2, with D perhaps matching TRBD1 (5 bases). Trimming shortened V by 5 bases and J by 7 bases, and 11 bases separated the two germline ends. This CDR3 has 13 amino acids. Germline V gene lookup returns CDR1 SGHAT and CDR2 FQNNGV. This CDR3 reads CASSKRGFGELFF. CDR3 coding DNA: TGTGCCAGCAGCAAAAGGGGATTCGGGGAGCTGTTTTTT.